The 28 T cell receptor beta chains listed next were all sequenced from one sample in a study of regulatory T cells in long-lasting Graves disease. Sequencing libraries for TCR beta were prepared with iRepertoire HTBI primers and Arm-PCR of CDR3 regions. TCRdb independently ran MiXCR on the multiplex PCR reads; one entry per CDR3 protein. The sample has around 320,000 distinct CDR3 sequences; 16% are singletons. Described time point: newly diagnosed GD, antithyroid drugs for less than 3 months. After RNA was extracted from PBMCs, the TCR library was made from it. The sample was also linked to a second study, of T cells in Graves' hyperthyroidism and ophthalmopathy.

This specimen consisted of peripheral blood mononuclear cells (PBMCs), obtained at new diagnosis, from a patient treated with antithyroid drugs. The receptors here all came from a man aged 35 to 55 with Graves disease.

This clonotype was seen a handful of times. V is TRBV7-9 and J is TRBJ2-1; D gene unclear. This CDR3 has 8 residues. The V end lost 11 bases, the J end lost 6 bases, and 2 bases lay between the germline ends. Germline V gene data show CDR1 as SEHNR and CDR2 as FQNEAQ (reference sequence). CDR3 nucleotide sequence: TGTGCCGGCAATGAGCAGTTCTTC. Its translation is CAGNEQFF.

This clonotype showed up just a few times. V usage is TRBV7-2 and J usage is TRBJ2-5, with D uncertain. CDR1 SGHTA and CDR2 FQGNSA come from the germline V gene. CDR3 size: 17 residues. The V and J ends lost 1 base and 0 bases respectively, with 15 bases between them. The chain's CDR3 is CASSLEPPGGYQETQYF. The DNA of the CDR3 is TGTGCCAGCAGCTTAGAGCCCCCGGGTGGGTACCAAGAGACCCAGTACTTC.

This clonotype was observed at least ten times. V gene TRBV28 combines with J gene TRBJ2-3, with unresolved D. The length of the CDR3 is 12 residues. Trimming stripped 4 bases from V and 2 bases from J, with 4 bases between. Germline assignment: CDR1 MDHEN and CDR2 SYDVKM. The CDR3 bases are TGTGCCAGCAGTTACACCACAGATACGCAGTATTTT. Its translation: CASSYTTDTQYF.

CDR3: CASSDPQGQETQYF. The DNA of the CDR3 is TGTGCCAGCAGTGACCCCCAGGGTCAAGAGACCCAGTACTTC. The genes are TRBV6-1 and TRBJ2-5; maybe TRBD1 (5 bases). V lost 3 bases, J lost 2 bases, and 10 bases lay in between. CDR1 and CDR2 (germline): MNHNS, SASEGT. The CDR3 runs 14 residues.

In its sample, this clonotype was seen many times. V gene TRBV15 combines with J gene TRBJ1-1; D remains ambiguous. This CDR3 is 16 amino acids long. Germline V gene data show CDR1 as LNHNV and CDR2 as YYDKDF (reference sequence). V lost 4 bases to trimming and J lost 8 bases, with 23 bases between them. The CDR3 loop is CATSTIVHLRATEAFF. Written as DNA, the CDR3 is TGTGCCACCAGCACCATAGTACACCTGCGAGCCACCGAAGCTTTCTTT.

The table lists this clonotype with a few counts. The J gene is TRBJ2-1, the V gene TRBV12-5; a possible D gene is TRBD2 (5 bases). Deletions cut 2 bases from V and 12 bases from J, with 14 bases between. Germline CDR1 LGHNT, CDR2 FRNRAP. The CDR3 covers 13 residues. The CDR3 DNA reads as TGTGCTAGTGGTTTGTTTCCGGCTCGGGGGCAGTTCTTC. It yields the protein CASGLFPARGQFF. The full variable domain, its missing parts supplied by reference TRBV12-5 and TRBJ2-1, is DARVTQTPRHKVTEMGQEVTMRCQPILGHNTVFWYRQTMMQGLELLAYFRNRAPLDDSGMPKDRFSAEMPDATLATLKIQPSEPRDSAVYFCASGLFPARGQFFGPGTRLTVL.

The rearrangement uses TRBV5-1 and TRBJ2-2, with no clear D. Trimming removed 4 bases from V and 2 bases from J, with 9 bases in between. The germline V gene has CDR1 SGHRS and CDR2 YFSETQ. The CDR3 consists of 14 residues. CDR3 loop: CASSPPANTGELFF. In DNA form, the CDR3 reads TGCGCCAGCAGCCCGCCTGCTAACACCGGGGAGCTGTTTTTT.

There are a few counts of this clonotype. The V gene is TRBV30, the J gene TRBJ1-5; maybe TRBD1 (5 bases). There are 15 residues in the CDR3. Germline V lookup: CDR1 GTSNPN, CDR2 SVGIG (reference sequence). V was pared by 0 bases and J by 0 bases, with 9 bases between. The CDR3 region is CAWSVNRYSNQPQHF. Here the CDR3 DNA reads TGTGCCTGGAGTGTAAACAGGTATAGCAATCAGCCCCAGCATTTT.

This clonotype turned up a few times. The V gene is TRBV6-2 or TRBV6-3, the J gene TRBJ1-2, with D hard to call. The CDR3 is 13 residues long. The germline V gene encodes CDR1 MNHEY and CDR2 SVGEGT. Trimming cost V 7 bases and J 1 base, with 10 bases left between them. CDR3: CASTPTVNYGYTF. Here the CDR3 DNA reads TGTGCCAGCACACCAACCGTTAACTATGGCTACACCTTC.

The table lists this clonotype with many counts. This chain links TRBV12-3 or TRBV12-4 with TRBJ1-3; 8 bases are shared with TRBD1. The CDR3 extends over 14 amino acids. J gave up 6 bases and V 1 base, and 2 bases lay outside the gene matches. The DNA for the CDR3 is TGTGCCAGCAGTTTAGAGACAGGGGAAAACACCATATATTTT. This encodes CASSLETGENTIYF.

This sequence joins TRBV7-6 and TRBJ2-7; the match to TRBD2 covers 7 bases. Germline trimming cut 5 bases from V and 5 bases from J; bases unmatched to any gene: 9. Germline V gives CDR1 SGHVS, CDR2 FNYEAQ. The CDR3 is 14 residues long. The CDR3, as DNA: TGTGCCAGCAGCCCCGCGCGGGAGTTCAACGAGCAGTACTTC. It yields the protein CASSPAREFNEQYF. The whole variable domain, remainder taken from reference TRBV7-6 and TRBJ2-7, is GAGVSQSPRYKVTKRGQDVALRCDPISGHVSLYWYRQALGQGPEFLTYFNYEAQQDKSGLPNDRFSAERPEGSISTLTIQRTEQRDSAMYRCASSPAREFNEQYFGPGTRLTVT.

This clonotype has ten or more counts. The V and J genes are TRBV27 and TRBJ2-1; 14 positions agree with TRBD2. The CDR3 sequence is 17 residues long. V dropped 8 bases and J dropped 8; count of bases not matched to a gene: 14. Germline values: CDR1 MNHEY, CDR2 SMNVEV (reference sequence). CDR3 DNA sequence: TGTGCCAGCCGACTAGCGGGGGGGATCCGAAGGTGGGATGAGCAGTTCTTC. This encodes CASRLAGGIRRWDEQFF.

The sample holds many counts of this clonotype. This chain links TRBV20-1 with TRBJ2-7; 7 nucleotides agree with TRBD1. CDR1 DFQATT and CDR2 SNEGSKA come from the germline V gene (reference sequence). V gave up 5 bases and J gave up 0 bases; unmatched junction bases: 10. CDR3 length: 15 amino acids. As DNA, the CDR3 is TGCAGTGCTCCGGGGACAGACAAGAGCTCCTACGAGCAGTACTTC. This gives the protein CSAPGTDKSSYEQYF.

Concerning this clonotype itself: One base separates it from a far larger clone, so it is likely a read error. CDR3 protein: CASRRSLLAGVNYEQFF. The CDR3 nucleotides are TGTGCCAGCAGACGATCCCTTCTAGCGGGGGTAAACTATGAGCAGTTCTTC. The chain carries TRBV7-8 and TRBJ2-1, with 10 bases lining up with TRBD2. V shed 6 bases and J 8 bases; nucleotides not matched to a gene: 16. This CDR3 is built from 17 residues. Germline V gene data show CDR1 as SGHVS and CDR2 as FQNEAQ.

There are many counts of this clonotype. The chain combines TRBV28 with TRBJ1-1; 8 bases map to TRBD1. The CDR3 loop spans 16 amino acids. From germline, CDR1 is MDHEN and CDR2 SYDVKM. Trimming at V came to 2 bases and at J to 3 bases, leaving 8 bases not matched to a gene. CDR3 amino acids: CASSLGGTGGDTEAFF. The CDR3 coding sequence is TGTGCCAGCAGTTTAGGGGGAACAGGGGGGGACACTGAAGCTTTCTTT.

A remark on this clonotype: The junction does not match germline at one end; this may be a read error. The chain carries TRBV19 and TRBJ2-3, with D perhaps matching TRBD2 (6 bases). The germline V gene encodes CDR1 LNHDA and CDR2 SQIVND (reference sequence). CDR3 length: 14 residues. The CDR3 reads CASSTRDFMDSRNF. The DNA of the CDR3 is TGTGCCAGTAGTACCCGGGACTTCATGGATTCGAGGAATTTT.

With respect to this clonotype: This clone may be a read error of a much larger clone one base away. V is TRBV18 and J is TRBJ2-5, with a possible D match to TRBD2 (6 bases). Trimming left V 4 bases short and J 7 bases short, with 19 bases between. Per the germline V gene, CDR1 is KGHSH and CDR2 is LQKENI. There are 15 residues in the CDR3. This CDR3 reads CASSQSTGDEGTQYF. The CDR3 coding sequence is TGTGCCAGCTCACAATCAACGGGGGACGAAGGGACCCAGTACTTC.

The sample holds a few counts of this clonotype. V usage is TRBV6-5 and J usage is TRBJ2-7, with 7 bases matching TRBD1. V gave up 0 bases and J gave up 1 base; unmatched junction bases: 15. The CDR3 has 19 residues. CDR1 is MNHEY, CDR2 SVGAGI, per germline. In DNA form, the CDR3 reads TGTGCCAGCAGTTACTCGAAGGGACAGATCCGATCAAGGTCCTACGAGCAGTACTTC. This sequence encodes CASSYSKGQIRSRSYEQYF.

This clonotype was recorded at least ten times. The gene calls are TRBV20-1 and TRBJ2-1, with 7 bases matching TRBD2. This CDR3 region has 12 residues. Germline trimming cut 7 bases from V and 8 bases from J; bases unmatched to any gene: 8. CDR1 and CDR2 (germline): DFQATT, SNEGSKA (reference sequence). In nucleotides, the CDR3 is TGCAGTGGGGGGGGGGTCTTCGATGAGCAGTTCTTC. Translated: CSGGGVFDEQFF.

This chain's CDR3 is CSARDRRYSGGAGNEQFF. CDR3 bases: TGCAGTGCTAGAGACAGGCGTTATAGCGGGGGGGCCGGGAATGAGCAGTTCTTC. The V gene is TRBV20-1, the J gene TRBJ2-1, with TRBD2 matching over 11 bases. V lost 0 bases to trimming and J lost 7 bases; unmatched junction nucleotides: 14. The CDR3 is made up of 18 amino acids. The germline V gene encodes CDR1 DFQATT and CDR2 SNEGSKA (reference sequence).

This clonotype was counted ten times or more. The CDR3 sequence: CSARGESVGSYNEQFF. Here the CDR3 DNA reads TGCAGTGCTAGGGGAGAAAGCGTGGGCTCCTACAATGAGCAGTTCTTC. The V gene is TRBV20-1, the J gene TRBJ2-1, with D possibly matching TRBD2 (5 bases). V lost 3 bases and J 0 bases, leaving 15 bases between the germline ends. Germline V gene sequence: CDR1 DFQATT, CDR2 SNEGSKA (reference sequence). This CDR3 is 16 amino acids long.

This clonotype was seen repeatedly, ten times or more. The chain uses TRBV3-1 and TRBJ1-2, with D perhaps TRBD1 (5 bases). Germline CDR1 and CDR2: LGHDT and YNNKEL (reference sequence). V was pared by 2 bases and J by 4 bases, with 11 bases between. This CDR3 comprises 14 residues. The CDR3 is CASSQTQGIYGYTF. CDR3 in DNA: TGTGCCAGCAGCCAAACGCAGGGTATCTATGGCTACACCTTC.

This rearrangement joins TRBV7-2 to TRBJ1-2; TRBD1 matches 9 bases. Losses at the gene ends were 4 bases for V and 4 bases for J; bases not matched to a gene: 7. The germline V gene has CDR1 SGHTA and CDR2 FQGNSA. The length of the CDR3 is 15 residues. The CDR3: CASSSTGTGTYGYTF. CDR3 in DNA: TGTGCCAGCAGCTCAACCGGGACAGGGACCTATGGCTACACCTTC. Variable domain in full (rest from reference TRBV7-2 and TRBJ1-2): GAGVSQSPSNKVTEKGKDVELRCDPISGHTALYWYRQSLGQGLEFLIYFQGNSAPDKSGLPSDRFSAERTGGSVSTLTIQRTQQEDSAVYLCASSSTGTGTYGYTFGSGTRLTVV.

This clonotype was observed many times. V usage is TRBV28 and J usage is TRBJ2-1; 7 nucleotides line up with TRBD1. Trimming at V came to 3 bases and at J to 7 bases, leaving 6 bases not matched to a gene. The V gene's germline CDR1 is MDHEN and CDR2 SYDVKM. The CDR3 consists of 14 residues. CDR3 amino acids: CASSFPRDSNEQFF. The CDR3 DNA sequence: TGTGCCAGCAGTTTTCCCCGGGACAGTAATGAGCAGTTCTTC. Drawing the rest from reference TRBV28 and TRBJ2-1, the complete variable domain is DVKVTQSSRYLVKRTGEKVFLECVQDMDHENMFWYRQDPGLGLRLIYFSYDVKMKEKGDIPEGYSVSREKKERFSLILESASTNQTSMYLCASSFPRDSNEQFFGPGTRLTVL.

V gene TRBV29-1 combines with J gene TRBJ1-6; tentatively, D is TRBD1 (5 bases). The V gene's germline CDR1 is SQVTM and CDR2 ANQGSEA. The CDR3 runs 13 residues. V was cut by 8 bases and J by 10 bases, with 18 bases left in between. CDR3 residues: CSPSRGGDSPLHF. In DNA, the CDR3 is TGCAGCCCCAGCCGGGGGGGGGACTCACCCCTCCACTTT.

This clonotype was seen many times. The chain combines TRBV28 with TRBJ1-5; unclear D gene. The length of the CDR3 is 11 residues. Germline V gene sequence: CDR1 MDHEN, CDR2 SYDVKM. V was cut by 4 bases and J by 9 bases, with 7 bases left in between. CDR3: CASSSRTPQHF. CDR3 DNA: TGTGCCAGCAGTTCCCGGACGCCCCAGCATTTT.

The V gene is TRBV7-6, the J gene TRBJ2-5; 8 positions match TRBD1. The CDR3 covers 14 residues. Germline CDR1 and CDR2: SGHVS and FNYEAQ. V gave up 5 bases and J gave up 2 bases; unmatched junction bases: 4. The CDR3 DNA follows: TGTGCCAGCAGCCCCAGGGGGCGGCAAGAGACCCAGTACTTC. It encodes CASSPRGRQETQYF.

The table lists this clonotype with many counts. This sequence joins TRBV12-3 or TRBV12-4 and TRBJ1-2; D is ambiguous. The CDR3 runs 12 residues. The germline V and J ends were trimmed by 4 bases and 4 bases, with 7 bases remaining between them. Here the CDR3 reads CASSSRGYGYTF. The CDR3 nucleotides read TGTGCCAGCAGTTCTCGGGGCTATGGCTACACCTTC.